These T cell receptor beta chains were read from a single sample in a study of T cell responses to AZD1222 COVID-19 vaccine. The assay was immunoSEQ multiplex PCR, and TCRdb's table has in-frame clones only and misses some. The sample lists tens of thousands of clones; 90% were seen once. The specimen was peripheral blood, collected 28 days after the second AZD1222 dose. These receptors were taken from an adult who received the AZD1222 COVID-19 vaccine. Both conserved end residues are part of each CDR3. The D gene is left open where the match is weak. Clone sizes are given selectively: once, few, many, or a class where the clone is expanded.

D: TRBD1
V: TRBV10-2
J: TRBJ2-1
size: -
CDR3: CATPGQGVGEQFF
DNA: TGCGCCACACCCGGACAGGGTGTCGGTGAGCAGTTCTTC

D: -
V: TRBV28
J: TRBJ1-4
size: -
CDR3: CASRSNEKLFF
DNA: TGTGCCAGCAGATCAAATGAAAAACTGTTTTTT

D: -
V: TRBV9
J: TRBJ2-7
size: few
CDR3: CASSVGAGAGHEQYF
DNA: TGTGCCAGCAGCGTAGGGGCAGGGGCTGGTCACGAGCAGTACTTC

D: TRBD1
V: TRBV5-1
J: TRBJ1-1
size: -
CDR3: CASSSTGTGDTEAFF
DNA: TGCGCCAGCAGCTCGACCGGGACAGGGGACACTGAAGCTTTCTTT

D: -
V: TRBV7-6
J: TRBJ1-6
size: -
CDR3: CASSLEIWGFENSPLHF
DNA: TGTGCCAGCAGCTTAGAAATTTGGGGTTTTGAGAATTCACCCCTCCACTTT

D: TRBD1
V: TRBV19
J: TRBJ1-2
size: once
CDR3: CASSRTGLNYGYTF
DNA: TGTGCCAGTAGTAGGACAGGGCTTAACTATGGCTACACCTTC

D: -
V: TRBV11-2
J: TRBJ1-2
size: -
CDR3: CASSLAGGYGYTF
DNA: TGTGCCAGCAGCTTAGCAGGCGGCTATGGCTACACCTTC

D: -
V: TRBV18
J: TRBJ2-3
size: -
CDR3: CASSPERVTQYF
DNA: TGTGCCAGCTCGCCCGAAAGGGTTACGCAGTATTTT

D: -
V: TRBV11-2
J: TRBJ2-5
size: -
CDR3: CASSSRGSGANLQETQYF
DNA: TGTGCCAGCAGCTCGCGGGGTAGCGGAGCTAACCTTCAAGAGACCCAGTACTTC

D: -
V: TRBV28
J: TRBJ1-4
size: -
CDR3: CASSLPPGREAYEKLFF
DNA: TGTGCCAGCAGTTTACCTCCGGGAAGGGAGGCGTATGAAAAACTGTTTTTT

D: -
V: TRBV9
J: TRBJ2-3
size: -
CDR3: CASSVESTDTQYF
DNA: TGTGCCAGCAGCGTAGAGAGTACAGATACGCAGTATTTT

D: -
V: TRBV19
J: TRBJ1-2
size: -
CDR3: CAGPGQASGYTF
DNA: TGTGCCGGCCCGGGACAAGCCTCCGGCTACACCTTC

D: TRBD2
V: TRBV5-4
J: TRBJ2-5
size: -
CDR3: CASSTVAGRGETQYF
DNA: TGTGCCAGCAGTACCGTAGCGGGTCGGGGGGAGACCCAGTACTTC

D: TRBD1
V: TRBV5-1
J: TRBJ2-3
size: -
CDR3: CASNAMGQGTDTQYF
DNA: TGCGCCAGCAACGCCATGGGACAGGGCACGGATACGCAGTATTTT

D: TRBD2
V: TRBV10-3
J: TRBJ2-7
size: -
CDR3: CAISPTSGGSYEQYF
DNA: TGTGCCATCAGCCCCACTAGCGGGGGCTCCTACGAGCAGTACTTC

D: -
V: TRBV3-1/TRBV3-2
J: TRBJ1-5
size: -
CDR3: CASSQKREPLSSSNQPQHF
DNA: TGTGCCAGCAGCCAAAAAAGGGAGCCCCTATCGAGTAGCAATCAGCCCCAGCATTTT

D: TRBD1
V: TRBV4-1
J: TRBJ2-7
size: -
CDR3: CASSQERDRGTVEQYF
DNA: TGCGCCAGCAGCCAAGAACGGGACAGGGGGACGGTCGAGCAGTACTTC

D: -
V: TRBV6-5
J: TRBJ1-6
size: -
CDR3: CASSYEVVQTPLHF
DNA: TGTGCCAGCAGTTACGAGGTGGTTCAGACACCCCTCCACTTT

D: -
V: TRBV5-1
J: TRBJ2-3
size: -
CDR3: CASSYLGSTDTQYF
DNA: TGCGCCAGCAGTTACTTGGGGAGCACAGATACGCAGTATTTT

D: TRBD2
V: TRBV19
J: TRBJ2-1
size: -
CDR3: CASSPHPGLDYNEQFF
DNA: TGTGCCAGTAGTCCTCACCCGGGACTAGACTACAATGAGCAGTTCTTC

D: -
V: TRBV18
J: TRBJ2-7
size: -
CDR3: CASSPHPVSYEQYF
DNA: TGTGCCAGCTCACCACACCCTGTATCCTACGAGCAGTACTTC

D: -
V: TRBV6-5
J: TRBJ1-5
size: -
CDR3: CASRRGRDSNQPQHF
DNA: TGTGCCAGCAGAAGGGGCCGGGATAGCAATCAGCCCCAGCATTTT

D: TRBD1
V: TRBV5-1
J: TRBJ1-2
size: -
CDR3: CASSSRDRGFRDGYTF
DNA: TGCGCCAGCAGCTCCCGGGACAGGGGGTTTCGGGATGGCTACACCTTC

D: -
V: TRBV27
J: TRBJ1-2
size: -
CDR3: CASKKTVAANYGYTF
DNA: TGTGCCAGCAAGAAGACAGTAGCCGCTAACTATGGCTACACCTTC

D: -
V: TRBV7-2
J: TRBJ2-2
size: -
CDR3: CASREGMNTGELFF
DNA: TGTGCCAGCAGGGAGGGTATGAACACCGGGGAGCTGTTTTTT

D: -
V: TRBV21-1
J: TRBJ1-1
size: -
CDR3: CASSKSALWRNTEAFF
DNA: TGTGCCAGCAGCAAATCAGCCCTATGGAGGAACACTGAAGCTTTCTTT

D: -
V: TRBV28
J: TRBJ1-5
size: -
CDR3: CASSVLRQVNLSNQPQHF
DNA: TGTGCCAGCAGTGTATTAAGACAGGTCAATCTTAGCAATCAGCCCCAGCATTTT

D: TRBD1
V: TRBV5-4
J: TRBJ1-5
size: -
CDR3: CASSLGGTGRYNQPQHF
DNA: TGTGCCAGCAGCTTGGGGGGGACAGGGAGGTACAATCAGCCCCAGCATTTT

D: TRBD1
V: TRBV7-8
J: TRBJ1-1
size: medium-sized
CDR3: CASSSYGTGNLNTEAFF
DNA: TGTGCCAGCAGCTCCTACGGGACAGGGAACCTTAACACTGAAGCTTTCTTT

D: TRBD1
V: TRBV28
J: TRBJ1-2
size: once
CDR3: CASGDRVGTF
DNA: TGTGCCAGCGGAGACAGGGTAGGCACCTTC

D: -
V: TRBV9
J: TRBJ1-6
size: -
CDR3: CASSPRDSYNSPLHF
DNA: TGTGCCAGCAGCCCCAGAGACTCCTATAATTCACCCCTCCACTTT

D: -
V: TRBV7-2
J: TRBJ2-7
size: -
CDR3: CASSLEAGEQYF
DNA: TGTGCCAGCAGCTTAGAAGCGGGCGAGCAGTACTTC

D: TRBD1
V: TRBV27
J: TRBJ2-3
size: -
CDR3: CASRPRDRVADTQYF
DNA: TGTGCCAGCAGACCACGGGACAGGGTGGCAGATACGCAGTATTTT

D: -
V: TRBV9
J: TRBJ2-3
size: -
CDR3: CASSAHKRTDTQYF
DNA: TGTGCCAGCAGCGCACACAAAAGGACAGATACGCAGTATTTT

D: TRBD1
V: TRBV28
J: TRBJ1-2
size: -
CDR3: CASRTTGGAGSDGYTF
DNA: TGTGCCAGCAGGACCACAGGGGGCGCAGGGTCGGATGGCTACACCTTC

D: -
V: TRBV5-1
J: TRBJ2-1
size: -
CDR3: CASSPVLALPAKEQFF
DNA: TGCGCCAGCAGCCCCGTTCTAGCCCTACCTGCCAAGGAGCAGTTCTTC

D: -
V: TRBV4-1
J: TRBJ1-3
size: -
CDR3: CASSQDGRTDRAGNTIYF
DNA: TGCGCCAGCAGCCAAGATGGACGGACAGATAGGGCTGGAAACACCATATATTTT

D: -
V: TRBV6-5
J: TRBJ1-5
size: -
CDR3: CASSYDNSNQPQHF
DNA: TGTGCCAGCAGTTACGACAATAGCAATCAGCCCCAGCATTTT

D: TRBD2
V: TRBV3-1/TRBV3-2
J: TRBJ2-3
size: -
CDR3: CASSQDRGLAGQTDTQYF
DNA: TGTGCCAGCAGCCAAGACCGGGGACTAGCGGGCCAGACAGATACGCAGTATTTT

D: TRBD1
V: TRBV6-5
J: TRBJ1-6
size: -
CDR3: CASSFRGYNSPLHF
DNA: TGTGCCAGCAGTTTCAGGGGGTATAATTCACCCCTCCACTTT

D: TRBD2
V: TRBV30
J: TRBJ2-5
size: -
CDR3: CACKTGTSGIKTQYF
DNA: TGTGCCTGCAAAACCGGGACTAGTGGCATTAAGACCCAGTACTTC

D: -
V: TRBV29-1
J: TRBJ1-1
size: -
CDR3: CSVTGRLNTEAFF
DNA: TGCAGCGTAACCGGGCGGCTGAACACTGAAGCTTTCTTT

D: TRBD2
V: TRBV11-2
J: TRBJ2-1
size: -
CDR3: CASSLARLAGAHNEQFF
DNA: TGTGCCAGCAGCTTAGCAAGACTAGCGGGGGCACACAATGAGCAGTTCTTC

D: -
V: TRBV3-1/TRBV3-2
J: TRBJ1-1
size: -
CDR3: CASSFQQNTEAFF
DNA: TGTGCCAGCAGCTTTCAGCAGAACACTGAAGCTTTCTTT

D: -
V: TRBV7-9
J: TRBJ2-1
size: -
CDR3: CASSSHPRDSYNEQFF
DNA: TGTGCCAGCAGCTCCCATCCCAGGGACTCCTACAATGAGCAGTTCTTC

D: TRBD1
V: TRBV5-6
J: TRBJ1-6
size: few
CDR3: CASSSGTGDYNSPLHF
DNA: TGTGCCAGCAGCTCCGGGACAGGGGACTATAATTCACCCCTCCACTTT

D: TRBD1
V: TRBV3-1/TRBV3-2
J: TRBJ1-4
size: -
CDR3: CASSPRQGAGEKLFF
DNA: TGTGCCAGCAGCCCGAGACAGGGGGCAGGTGAAAAACTGTTTTTT

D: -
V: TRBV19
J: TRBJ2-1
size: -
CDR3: CASRKGRDSYNEQFF
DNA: TGTGCCAGTAGAAAAGGCAGGGACTCCTACAATGAGCAGTTCTTC

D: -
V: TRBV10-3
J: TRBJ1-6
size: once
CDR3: CAISPTDYNSPLHF
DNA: TGTGCCATCAGCCCGACAGATTATAATTCACCCCTCCACTTT

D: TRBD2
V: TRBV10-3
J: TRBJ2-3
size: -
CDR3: CAITPGTSGATDTQYF
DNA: TGTGCCATCACCCCGGGGACTAGCGGGGCCACAGATACGCAGTATTTT

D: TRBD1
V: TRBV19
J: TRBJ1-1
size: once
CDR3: CASAGGMNTEAFF
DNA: TGTGCCAGTGCAGGGGGCATGAACACTGAAGCTTTCTTT